This entry lists 25 T cell receptor beta chains sequenced from one sample in a study of cytomegalovirus exposure and HLA in healthy donors. The table came from immunoSEQ multiplex PCR; TCRdb's copy has only in-frame clones and leaves some out. The sample holds hundreds of thousands of clones, roughly 84% seen once. Sequenced: PBMCs. These receptors all come from a young man in good health and CMV-seropositive.

The rearrangement joins TRBV6-5 to TRBJ2-7, with 11 positions matching TRBD2. J gave up 6 bases and V 5 bases, and 9 bases lay outside the gene matches. The germline gives CDR1 MNHEY, CDR2 SVGAGI. CDR3 length: 15 amino acids. The CDR3 bases are TGTGCCAGCAGTGCCCCCGGGACTAGCGGCGGCGAGCAGTACTTC. It codes for CASSAPGTSGGEQYF.

V and J are TRBV15 and TRBJ1-1, with D tentatively TRBD1 (5 bases). CDR3 length: 13 residues. Germline CDR1 LNHNV, CDR2 YYDKDF (reference sequence). Trimming removed 5 bases at V and 2 bases at J, with 9 bases between. DNA of the CDR3: TGTGCCACCAGCTCCGGGACTAACACTGAAGCTTTCTTT. Protein: CATSSGTNTEAFF.

This chain uses TRBV11-2 with TRBJ2-7, with 10 bases aligning to TRBD2. The CDR3 contains 15 residues. V lost 5 bases, J lost 0 bases, and 4 bases stayed unmatched. The V gene's germline CDR1 is SGHAT and CDR2 FQNNGV. The DNA of the CDR3 is TGTGCCAGCAGCCCACTAGCGGGAAGCTCCTACGAGCAGTACTTC. Its protein product is CASSPLAGSSYEQYF.

The genes are TRBV2 and TRBJ2-7, with D hard to call. CDR3 length: 14 residues. The V end was cut by 2 bases, the J end by 6 bases, with 14 bases between. Germline assignment: CDR1 SNHLY and CDR2 FYNNEI. The CDR3 loop is CASSEWGDGSEQYF. The CDR3 nucleotides read TGTGCCAGCAGTGAATGGGGTGATGGATCCGAGCAGTACTTC.

V is TRBV2 and J is TRBJ2-7; 10 bases fit TRBD1. The germline V gene has CDR1 SNHLY and CDR2 FYNNEI. V shed 0 bases and J 2 bases; nucleotides not matched to a gene: 4. This CDR3 is 16 amino acids long. The CDR3 DNA reads as TGTGCCAGCAGTGAAGCGCGAGGGACAGGGGCCTACGAGCAGTACTTC. This sequence encodes CASSEARGTGAYEQYF.

This clone was observed once. The chain employs TRBV5-4 and TRBJ2-6; TRBD2 aligns across 14 bases. The CDR3 runs 18 residues. Germline V gene sequence: CDR1 SGHNT, CDR2 YYREEE (reference sequence). J was trimmed by 4 bases and V by 4 bases; bases with no gene match: 7. CDR3: CASSPGLAGGSGANVLTF. CDR3 coding DNA: TGTGCCAGCAGCCCTGGACTAGCGGGAGGTTCCGGGGCCAACGTCCTGACTTTC.

This clone has just a few counts. This sequence joins TRBV28 and TRBJ1-1, with D possibly matching TRBD1 (5 bases). From germline, CDR1 is MDHEN and CDR2 SYDVKM. The length of the CDR3 is 11 residues. Trimming left V 3 bases short and J 11 bases short, with 10 bases between. In nucleotides, the CDR3 is TGTGCCAGCAGTTTGACAGCAGGGGCTTTCTTT. Its translation: CASSLTAGAFF. Filled out from reference TRBV28 and TRBJ1-1, the complete variable domain reads DVKVTQSSRYLVKRTGEKVFLECVQDMDHENMFWYRQDPGLGLRLIYFSYDVKMKEKGDIPEGYSVSREKKERFSLILESASTNQTSMYLCASSLTAGAFFGQGTRLTVV.

The V call is TRBV5-4, the J call TRBJ2-7, with 7 bases that match TRBD1. The V gene end was trimmed by 7 bases and the J gene end by 6 bases; junction bases not matched to a gene: 13. The germline V gene encodes CDR1 SGHNT and CDR2 YYREEE (reference sequence). The CDR3 sequence is 14 residues long. CDR3 sequence (DNA): TGTGCCAGCGGTGGGGAACAGGGGAGTAGCGAGCAGTACTTC. Encoded protein: CASGGEQGSSEQYF.

V is TRBV7-8 and J is TRBJ1-5; D remains unclear. Germline CDR1 is SGHVS and CDR2 is FQNEAQ. The CDR3 consists of 12 residues. The V end lost 3 bases, the J end lost 7 bases, and 7 bases lay between the germline ends. The CDR3 bases are TGTGCCAGCAGCTTGTCTAGGCAGCCCCAGCATTTT. Protein: CASSLSRQPQHF.

The CDR3, as DNA: TGTGCCAGCAGTGACTCGTCTAGCGGGAGGCTTGAGCAGTTCTTC. This translates into CASSDSSSGRLEQFF. The chain has TRBV6-4 and TRBJ2-1, with 11 positions matching TRBD2. Germline CDR1 and CDR2: MRHNA and SNTAGT. The CDR3 spans 15 residues. Trimming at V came to 0 bases and at J to 9 bases, leaving 4 bases not matched to a gene.

A single count supports this clone. The chain couples TRBV7-2 to TRBJ2-2, with a possible D match to TRBD1 (6 bases). The CDR3 is made up of 16 amino acids. Germline CDR1 SGHTA, CDR2 FQGNSA. V was clipped by 3 bases and J by 4 bases, with 15 bases between them. CDR3 sequence reads: CASSFKLNRVTGELFF. CDR3 coding DNA: TGTGCCAGCAGCTTCAAACTCAACAGGGTCACCGGGGAGCTGTTTTTT.

The V call is TRBV15, the J call TRBJ1-1; D not resolved. CDR3 length: 12 amino acids. The V gene's germline CDR1 is LNHNV and CDR2 YYDKDF (reference sequence). V lost 4 bases to trimming and J lost 9 bases, with 12 bases between them. CDR3 DNA sequence: TGTGCCACCAGCACAGCGGCAGGACAAGCTTTCTTT. Residues: CATSTAAGQAFF.

The rearrangement uses TRBV15 and TRBJ2-2; 7 nucleotides match TRBD1. CDR1 and CDR2 (germline): LNHNV, YYDKDF (reference sequence). The V and J ends lost 3 bases and 4 bases, in that order; junction bases with no gene match: 2. The CDR3 length is 14 residues. The CDR3 here is CATSSDRVTGELFF. CDR3 nucleotide sequence: TGTGCCACCAGCAGTGACAGGGTCACCGGGGAGCTGTTTTTT. The complete variable domain, with remaining parts taken from reference TRBV15 and TRBJ2-2, reads DAMVIQNPRYQVTQFGKPVTLSCSQTLNHNVMYWYQQKSSQAPKLLFHYYDKDFNNEADTPDNFQSRRPNTSFCFLDIRSPGLGDTAMYLCATSSDRVTGELFFGEGSRLTVL.

The genes are TRBV13 and TRBJ2-1; 7 bases match TRBD2. V lost 5 bases, J lost 7 bases, and 11 bases stayed unmatched. The CDR3 has 15 amino acids. CDR1 is PRHDT, CDR2 FYEKMQ, per germline (reference sequence). In DNA form, the CDR3 reads TGTGCCAGCAGCCAATTCCCTAGCGGTTCAAATGAGCAGTTCTTC. Protein sequence: CASSQFPSGSNEQFF.

The rearrangement links TRBV13 to TRBJ2-1; no clear D. With 0 bases removed from V and 1 base from J, the gap between germline ends came to 7 bases. Germline loops: CDR1 PRHDT, CDR2 FYEKMQ (reference sequence). The CDR3 has 15 residues. The CDR3 coding sequence is TGTGCCAGCAGCTTAGGGTGGCAGTCCTACAATGAGCAGTTCTTC. The encoded protein is CASSLGWQSYNEQFF.

V usage is TRBV23-1 and J usage is TRBJ1-4; tentatively, D is TRBD1 (6 bases). TRBV23-1 is marked as an open reading frame, function uncertain. The CDR3 has 18 residues. Trimming took 4 bases from V and 0 from J, leaving 18 bases between them. CDR3 in DNA: TGCGCCAGCAGTCCCCTAGGGTCGGACAGTGCAACTAATGAAAAACTGTTTTTT. Translating gives CASSPLGSDSATNEKLFF.

This chain uses TRBV19 with TRBJ1-5, with 10 bases that match TRBD1. This CDR3 region has 16 residues. CDR1 and CDR2 from the germline V gene are LNHDA and SQIVND (reference sequence). Unmatched junction bases numbered 9, after V lost 4 bases and J lost 6 bases. CDR3 residues: CASSTHGDRGGQPQHF. The CDR3 DNA follows: TGTGCCAGTAGTACACACGGGGACAGGGGAGGTCAGCCCCAGCATTTT.

The chain employs TRBV30 and TRBJ1-1, with D unclear. Trimming took off 5 bases at V and 6 bases at J, with 10 bases between the two ends. CDR1 GTSNPN and CDR2 SVGIG come from the germline V gene (reference sequence). The CDR3 length is 11 residues. CDR3 bases: TGTGCCTGGGGGTACAGAGCTGAAGCTTTCTTT. It encodes CAWGYRAEAFF.

This clone was found once. The chain is built from TRBV5-1 and TRBJ2-5; TRBD2 agrees at 12 bases. Germline V gene lookup returns CDR1 SGHRS and CDR2 YFSETQ. The CDR3 loop spans 15 amino acids. Unmatched junction bases numbered 4, after V lost 3 bases and J lost 4 bases. CDR3 region: CASSSGLAGPETQYF. CDR3 sequence (DNA): TGCGCCAGCAGCTCAGGACTAGCGGGACCAGAGACCCAGTACTTC.

The V and J genes are TRBV18 and TRBJ1-2; TRBD1 might be the D (5 bases). This CDR3 is 14 amino acids long. Germline CDR1 reads KGHSH; CDR2 reads LQKENI. The V end was cut by 3 bases, the J end by 8 bases, with 16 bases between. The CDR3 spells CASSPPARVGGYTF. The CDR3, as DNA: TGTGCCAGCTCACCCCCGGCCAGGGTGGGGGGCTACACCTTC.

The chain couples TRBV11-3 to TRBJ2-1, with D possibly being TRBD1 (5 bases). The CDR3 runs to 14 residues. Trimming took 5 bases from V and 7 from J, leaving 15 bases between them. Germline CDR1 reads SGHNT; CDR2 reads YENEEA. CDR3 sequence (DNA): TGTGCCAGCAGCCCAGATACCAGGGTGAATGAGCAGTTCTTC. It is translated as CASSPDTRVNEQFF.

The chain employs TRBV6-5 and TRBJ1-1; D unclear. Trimming took 6 bases from V and 0 from J, leaving 8 bases between them. The germline V gene has CDR1 MNHEY and CDR2 SVGAGI. The CDR3 extends over 13 amino acids. The CDR3 region is CASSLTVNTEAFF. The DNA of the CDR3 is TGTGCCAGCAGCTTAACGGTGAACACTGAAGCTTTCTTT.

V and J are TRBV5-1 and TRBJ2-2; D remains ambiguous. Germline CDR1 SGHRS, CDR2 YFSETQ. The CDR3 has 14 residues. The V end was cut by 4 bases, the J end by 4 bases, with 11 bases between. The CDR3 loop is CASSETRATGELFF. CDR3 nucleotide sequence: TGCGCCAGCAGCGAGACAAGGGCCACCGGGGAGCTGTTTTTT.

In its sample, this clone was seen a few times. The CDR3: CASSIPGPSNRFF. The CDR3 DNA follows: TGTGCCAGTAGTATACCGGGGCCCTCTAACAGGTTCTTC. This chain joins TRBV19 and TRBJ2-1, with D possibly called TRBD1 or TRBD2 (5 bases each). The V and J ends lost 2 bases and 15 bases respectively, with 17 bases between them. The germline V gene has CDR1 LNHDA and CDR2 SQIVND (reference sequence). This CDR3 spans 13 amino acids.

The CDR3 is CAWSWGTEAFF. The CDR3 DNA sequence: TGTGCCTGGAGTTGGGGAACTGAAGCTTTCTTT. The rearrangement links TRBV30 to TRBJ1-1, with D unclear. V gave up 2 bases and J gave up 5 bases, with 6 bases separating them. This CDR3 is built from 11 residues. Germline CDR1 is GTSNPN and CDR2 is SVGIG (reference sequence).